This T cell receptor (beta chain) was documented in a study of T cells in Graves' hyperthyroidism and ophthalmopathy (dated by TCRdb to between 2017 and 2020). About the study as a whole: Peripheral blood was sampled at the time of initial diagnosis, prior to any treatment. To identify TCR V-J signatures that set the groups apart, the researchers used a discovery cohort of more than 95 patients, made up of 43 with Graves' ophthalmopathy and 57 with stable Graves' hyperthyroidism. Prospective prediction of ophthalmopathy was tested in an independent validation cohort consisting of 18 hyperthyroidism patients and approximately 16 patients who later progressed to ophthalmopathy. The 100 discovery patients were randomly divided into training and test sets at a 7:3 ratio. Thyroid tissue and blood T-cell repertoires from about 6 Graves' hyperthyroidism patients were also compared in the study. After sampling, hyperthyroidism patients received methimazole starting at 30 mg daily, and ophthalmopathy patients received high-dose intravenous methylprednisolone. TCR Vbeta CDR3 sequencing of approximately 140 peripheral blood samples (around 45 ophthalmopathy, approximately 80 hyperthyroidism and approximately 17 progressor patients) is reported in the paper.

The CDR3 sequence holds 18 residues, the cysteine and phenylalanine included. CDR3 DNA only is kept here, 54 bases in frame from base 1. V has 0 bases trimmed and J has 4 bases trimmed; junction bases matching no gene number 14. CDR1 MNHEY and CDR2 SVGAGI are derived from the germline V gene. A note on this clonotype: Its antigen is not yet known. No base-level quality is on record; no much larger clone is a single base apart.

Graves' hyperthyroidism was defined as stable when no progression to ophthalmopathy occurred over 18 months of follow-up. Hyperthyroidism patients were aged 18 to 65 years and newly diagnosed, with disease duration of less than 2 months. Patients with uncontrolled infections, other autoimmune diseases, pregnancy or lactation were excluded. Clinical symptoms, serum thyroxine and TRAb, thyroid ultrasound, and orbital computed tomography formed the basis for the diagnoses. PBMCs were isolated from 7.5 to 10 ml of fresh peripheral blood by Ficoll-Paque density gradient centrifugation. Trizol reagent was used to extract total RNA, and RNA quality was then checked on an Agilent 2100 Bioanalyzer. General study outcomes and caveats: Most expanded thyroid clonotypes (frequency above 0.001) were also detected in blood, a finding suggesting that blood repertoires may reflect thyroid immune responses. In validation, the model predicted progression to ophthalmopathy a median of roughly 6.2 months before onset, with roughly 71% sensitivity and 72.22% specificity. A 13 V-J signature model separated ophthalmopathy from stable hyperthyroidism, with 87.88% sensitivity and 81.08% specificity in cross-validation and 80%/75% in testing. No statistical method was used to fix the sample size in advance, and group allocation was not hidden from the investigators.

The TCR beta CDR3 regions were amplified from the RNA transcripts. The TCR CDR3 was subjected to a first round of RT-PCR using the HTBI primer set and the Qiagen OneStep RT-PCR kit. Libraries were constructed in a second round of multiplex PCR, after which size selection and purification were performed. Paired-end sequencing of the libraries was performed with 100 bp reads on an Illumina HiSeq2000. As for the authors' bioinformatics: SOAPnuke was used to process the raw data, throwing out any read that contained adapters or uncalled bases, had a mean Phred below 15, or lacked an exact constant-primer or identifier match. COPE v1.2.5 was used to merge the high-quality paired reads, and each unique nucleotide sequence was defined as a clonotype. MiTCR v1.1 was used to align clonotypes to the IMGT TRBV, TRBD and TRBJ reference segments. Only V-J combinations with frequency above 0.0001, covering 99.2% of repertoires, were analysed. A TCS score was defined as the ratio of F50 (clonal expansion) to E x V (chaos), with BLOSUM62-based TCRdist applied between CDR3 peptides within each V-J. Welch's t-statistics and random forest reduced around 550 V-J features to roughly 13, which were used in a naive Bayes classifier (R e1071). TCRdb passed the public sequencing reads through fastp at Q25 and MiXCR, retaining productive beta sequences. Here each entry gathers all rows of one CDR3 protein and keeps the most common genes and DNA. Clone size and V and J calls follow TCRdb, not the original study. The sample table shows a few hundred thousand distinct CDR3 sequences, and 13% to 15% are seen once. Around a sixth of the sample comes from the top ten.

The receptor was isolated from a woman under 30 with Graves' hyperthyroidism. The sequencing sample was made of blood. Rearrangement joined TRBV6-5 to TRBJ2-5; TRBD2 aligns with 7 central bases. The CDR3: CASSYSGRGGELSETQYF. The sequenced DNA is TGTGCCAGCAGTTACTCGGGACGGGGAGGGGAGCTTTCAGAGACCCAGTACTTC.